The 28 T cell receptor beta chains below come from one sample, sequenced in a study of cytomegalovirus exposure and HLA in healthy donors (dated by TCRdb to the late 2010s). The library relied on the immunoSEQ multiplex PCR assay. For the multiplex PCR, a mixture combining 60 forward primers for TCR Vbeta segments and 13 reverse primers for TCR Jbeta segments was used. TCRdb took this table from immuneACCESS and kept in-frame rearrangements with V and J called. Such tables lack part of the clones; where checked against another copy, unresolved V genes explain under half of the gap, and the rest is unexplained. In all, the sample holds about 120,000 clones, and around four fifths of those were seen once. The biggest ten clones account for 1.3% to 1.5% of the sample. What was sequenced was PBMCs. All receptors come from a female donor in good health and CMV-seronegative.

The CDR3: CASSFGRPTNQETQYF. The DNA for the CDR3 is TGCGCCAGCAGCTTCGGCCGTCCCACTAACCAAGAGACCCAGTACTTC. The chain joins TRBV5-1 to TRBJ2-5; D ambiguous. V lost 2 bases and J lost 0, with 14 bases in between. This CDR3 has 16 residues. CDR1 and CDR2 (germline): SGHRS, YFSETQ. The entire variable domain, with the rest obtained from reference TRBV5-1 and TRBJ2-5, is as follows: KAGVTQTPRYLIKTRGQQVTLSCSPISGHRSVSWYQQTPGQGLQFLFEYFSETQRNKGNFPGRFSGRQFSNSRSEMNVSTLELGDSALYLCASSFGRPTNQETQYFGPGTRLLVL.

Note on this clone: Additional DNA sequences in this sample encode the identical CDR3. The CDR3 is CASSGLAGSYNEQFF. CDR3 sequence (DNA): TGTGCCAGCAGTGGACTAGCGGGATCCTACAATGAGCAGTTCTTC. The genes are TRBV2 and TRBJ2-1; 11 bases map to TRBD2. CDR1 is SNHLY, CDR2 FYNNEI, per germline. The CDR3 extends over 15 amino acids. J gave up 1 base and V 4 bases, and 0 bases lay outside the gene matches. Full variable domain (remainder filled in from reference TRBV2 and TRBJ2-1): EPEVTQTPSHQVTQMGQEVILRCVPISNHLYFYWYRQILGQKVEFLVSFYNNEISEKSEIFDDQFSVERPDGSNFTLKIRSTKLEDSAMYFCASSGLAGSYNEQFFGPGTRLTVL.

The chain combines TRBV18 with TRBJ1-1, with D uncertain. From germline, CDR1 is KGHSH and CDR2 LQKENI. Trimming cost V 5 bases and J 4 bases, with 5 bases left between them. The CDR3 spans 11 residues. The CDR3 here is CASSAGTEAFF. The CDR3 bases are TGTGCCAGCTCAGCGGGCACTGAAGCTTTCTTT. Drawing the rest from reference TRBV18 and TRBJ1-1, the complete variable domain is NAGVMQNPRHLVRRRGQEARLRCSPMKGHSHVYWYRQLPEEGLKFMVYLQKENIIDESGMPKERFSAEFPKEGPSILRIQQVVRGDSAAYFCASSAGTEAFFGQGTRLTVV.

This chain connects TRBV29-1 to TRBJ2-5, with unresolved D. The V end was cut by 3 bases, the J end by 1 base, with 3 bases between. CDR1 and CDR2 from the germline V gene are SQVTM and ANQGSEA. The CDR3 covers 11 residues. CDR3 loop: CSVDLQETQYF. CDR3 in DNA: TGCAGCGTTGACCTCCAAGAGACCCAGTACTTC.

The rearrangement links TRBV4-3 to TRBJ1-1; D is unresolved. Between the trimmed V and J ends, which lost 4 bases and 11 bases, there was a span of 20 bases. The CDR3 is made up of 14 amino acids. Germline loops: CDR1 LGHNA, CDR2 YSLEER. The CDR3 spells CASSLAGGGMGAFF. The CDR3 DNA reads as TGCGCCAGCAGCCTCGCGGGCGGTGGGATGGGGGCTTTCTTT.

This clone was seen a handful of times. V gene TRBV5-4 combines with J gene TRBJ2-1; a weak D match, TRBD2 (5 bases). This CDR3 region has 14 residues. V was cut by 0 bases and J by 4 bases, with 8 bases left in between. The germline gives CDR1 SGHNT, CDR2 YYREEE (reference sequence). The chain's CDR3 is CASSLDGLYNEQFF. The CDR3, as DNA: TGTGCCAGCAGCTTGGATGGACTTTACAATGAGCAGTTCTTC.

This chain joins TRBV6-6 and TRBJ1-2; D is perhaps TRBD1 (5 bases). Germline values: CDR1 MNHNY, CDR2 SVGAGI (reference sequence). The V gene lost 2 bases and the J gene lost 8 bases, with 18 bases spanning the gap. CDR3 length equals 15 residues. The chain's CDR3 is CASSYEDGGNRGYTF. For the CDR3, the DNA is TGTGCCAGCAGTTACGAAGATGGGGGGAATAGGGGCTACACCTTC.

This CDR3 reads CASSRSPGTGQWPNEKLFF. The CDR3 DNA is TGCGCCAGCAGCCGGAGTCCCGGGACAGGGCAGTGGCCTAATGAAAAACTGTTTTTT. This rearrangement joins TRBV4-1 to TRBJ1-4; 9 bases line up with TRBD1. Germline-derived CDR1 and CDR2 are MGHRA and YSYEKL. The CDR3 runs to 19 residues. Trimming took 4 bases from V and 3 from J; bases not matched to a gene: 15.

The chain carries TRBV28 and TRBJ2-7; weak D call: TRBD2 (5 bases). Trimming left V 4 bases short and J 0 bases short, with 10 bases between. The CDR3 runs 14 residues. Germline values: CDR1 MDHEN, CDR2 SYDVKM. The CDR3 region is CASSSDGNSYEQYF. The CDR3 region has the DNA TGTGCCAGCAGTTCTGACGGGAACTCCTACGAGCAGTACTTC.

The chain combines TRBV5-6 with TRBJ2-7; 11 bases line up with TRBD1. The CDR3 runs 15 residues. V lost 4 bases to trimming and J lost 5 bases; unmatched junction nucleotides: 8. Germline CDR1 SGHDT, CDR2 YYEEEE. The CDR3 region has the DNA TGTGCCAGCAGCCCCCTAGGACAGGGGGCCCACGAGCAGTACTTC. The encoded protein is CASSPLGQGAHEQYF.

This clone was observed a handful of times. The CDR3 nucleotides are TGTGCCAGCAGCTTAGTCGGGGGAAGCAATGAGCAGTTCTTC. As protein: CASSLVGGSNEQFF. The chain joins TRBV11-3 to TRBJ2-1; possible D gene TRBD2, 6 bases. The CDR3 consists of 14 residues. Trimming left V 1 base short and J 6 bases short, with 10 bases between. Germline loops: CDR1 SGHNT, CDR2 YENEEA.

The chain is built from TRBV28 and TRBJ2-6; 7 nucleotides match TRBD1. The CDR3 is 14 amino acids. Germline assignment: CDR1 MDHEN and CDR2 SYDVKM. J lost 4 bases, V lost 6 bases, and 3 bases had no gene match. DNA for the CDR3: TGTGCCAGCAGCAGGGGGTACGGGGCCAACGTCCTGACTTTC. It specifies CASSRGYGANVLTF.

A single count supports this clone. The chain has TRBV6-1 and TRBJ2-3; TRBD2 aligns across 8 bases. CDR1 is MNHNS, CDR2 SASEGT, per germline. This CDR3 has 12 amino acids. The V and J ends lost 2 bases and 14 bases, in that order; junction bases with no gene match: 6. In DNA, the CDR3 is TGTGCCAGCAGTGAATCTAGGACTAGCACGTATTTT. Its protein product is CASSESRTSTYF.

This chain uses TRBV28 with TRBJ2-7, with TRBD1 as a possible D gene (6 bases). V was cut by 3 bases and J by 7 bases, with 16 bases left in between. The CDR3 is 14 residues long. Germline V lookup: CDR1 MDHEN, CDR2 SYDVKM. CDR3 amino acids: CASSFRSGTREQYF. CDR3 nucleotides: TGTGCCAGCAGTTTTCGGTCGGGGACAAGAGAGCAGTACTTC.

The chain has TRBV11-2 and TRBJ2-5; tentatively, D is TRBD2 (6 bases). Germline values: CDR1 SGHAT, CDR2 FQNNGV. Trimming removed 4 bases at V and 4 bases at J, with 16 bases between. This CDR3 region has 15 residues. The CDR3 protein is CASSSLGEGGETQYF. The DNA for the CDR3 is TGTGCCAGCAGCTCCCTAGGAGAGGGAGGAGAGACCCAGTACTTC.

The chain combines TRBV14 with TRBJ2-5; perhaps TRBD1 as D (5 bases). The CDR3 totals 14 residues. Trimming pared 4 bases from V and 7 bases from J, leaving 16 bases between. Germline lookup yields CDR1 SGHDN and CDR2 FVKESK. In DNA form, the CDR3 reads TGTGCCAGCAGCCTAATACAGGCCAGTTGGACCCAGTACTTC. It translates to CASSLIQASWTQYF.

This clone was detected only a few times. CDR3: CSVGGLTYSYEQYF. In DNA form, the CDR3 reads TGCAGCGTTGGGGGGCTTACTTACTCCTACGAGCAGTACTTC. The chain combines TRBV29-1 with TRBJ2-7; a possible D gene is TRBD1 (6 bases). Germline CDR1 and CDR2: SQVTM and ANQGSEA. The CDR3 sequence is 14 residues long. V lost 4 bases and J lost 0, with 13 bases in between.

This chain uses TRBV5-8 with TRBJ2-1, with 8 nucleotides matching TRBD2. V was pared by 7 bases and J by 1 base, with 4 bases of the junction left unmatched. CDR3 length: 14 amino acids. Germline CDR1 SGHTS, CDR2 YDEGEE. The CDR3 bases are TGTGCCAGCCGGGGGGGACTGTCCTACAATGAGCAGTTCTTC. The encoded protein is CASRGGLSYNEQFF.

V is TRBV4-3 and J is TRBJ2-3; 13 bases align to TRBD2. Germline V gene lookup returns CDR1 LGHNA and CDR2 YSLEER. The ends lost 0 bases at V and 4 bases at J; junction bases unmatched: 7. The CDR3 loop spans 18 amino acids. CDR3 in DNA: TGCGCCAGCAGCCAAGATAGGCGGACTAGCGGGAGTCCAGATACGCAGTATTTT. This encodes CASSQDRRTSGSPDTQYF.

DNA of the CDR3: TGTGCCAGCAGTAGTCTAGCGGTCCAAGAGACCCAGTACTTC. Translated: CASSSLAVQETQYF. This chain joins TRBV28 and TRBJ2-5; the match to TRBD2 covers 7 bases. CDR3 length equals 14 residues. The V segment lost 5 bases and the J segment 1 base; nucleotides outside the gene matches: 4. Germline V lookup: CDR1 MDHEN, CDR2 SYDVKM. Looking up the rest from reference TRBV28 and TRBJ2-5 gives the full variable domain: DVKVTQSSRYLVKRTGEKVFLECVQDMDHENMFWYRQDPGLGLRLIYFSYDVKMKEKGDIPEGYSVSREKKERFSLILESASTNQTSMYLCASSSLAVQETQYFGPGTRLLVL.

The chain combines TRBV5-1 with TRBJ2-7, with D possibly matching TRBD2 (6 bases). The CDR3 has 13 amino acids. Trimming stripped 1 base from V and 5 bases from J, with 10 bases between. Germline assignment: CDR1 SGHRS and CDR2 YFSETQ. CDR3 sequence: CASSLTGGDEQYF. CDR3 bases: TGCGCCAGCAGCTTGACCGGGGGAGACGAGCAGTACTTC.

The chain recombines TRBV11-2 with TRBJ2-7; possible D gene TRBD1, 7 bases. Deletions cut 2 bases from V and 3 bases from J, with 8 bases between. This CDR3 has 13 residues. Germline V gene data show CDR1 as SGHAT and CDR2 as FQNNGV. CDR3 bases: TGTGCCAGCAGCTTACAGGGGGGCTACGAGCAGTACTTC. It yields the protein CASSLQGGYEQYF.

The chain employs TRBV12-1 and TRBJ2-2; the table's D call TRBD2 went unverified against the DNA. TRBV12-1 counts as a pseudogene. There are 14 residues in the CDR3. The CDR3 is CASRSRGSTGELFF. The DNA of the CDR3 is TGTGCCAGCAGATCTAGAGGTTCCACCGGGGAGCTGTTTTTT.

V is TRBV28 and J is TRBJ1-2; the D gene is possibly TRBD1 (6 bases). The V gene's germline CDR1 is MDHEN and CDR2 SYDVKM. The CDR3 has 12 amino acids. The germline V and J ends were trimmed by 6 bases and 8 bases, with 13 bases remaining between them. CDR3 in DNA: TGTGCCAGCAGGGAAACAGGGAACGGCTACACCTTC. The encoded protein is CASRETGNGYTF.

The chain is built from TRBV4-1 and TRBJ2-1, with D maybe TRBD2 (6 bases). The CDR3 loop spans 15 amino acids. Germline assignment: CDR1 MGHRA and CDR2 YSYEKL. V lost 3 bases to trimming and J lost 6 bases, with 15 bases between them. The CDR3 DNA is TGCGCCAGCAGCCAGTGGTCTAGCGTTCTCAATGAGCAGTTCTTC. Residues: CASSQWSSVLNEQFF.

The V and J genes are TRBV11-2 and TRBJ2-7; possibly TRBD1 or TRBD2 for D (5 bases each). There are 12 residues in the CDR3. From germline, CDR1 is SGHAT and CDR2 FQNNGV. The germline V and J ends were trimmed by 10 bases and 2 bases, with 12 bases remaining between them. CDR3 amino acids: CATRAGTYEQYF. The CDR3 coding sequence is TGTGCCACCAGGGCGGGTACCTACGAGCAGTACTTC.

This chain links TRBV19 with TRBJ2-1, with 9 bases fitting TRBD2. CDR1 LNHDA and CDR2 SQIVND come from the germline V gene (reference sequence). The CDR3 loop spans 16 amino acids. J gave up 6 bases and V 9 bases, and 15 bases lay outside the gene matches. CDR3 in DNA: TGTGCCAGCCAGGAAGTAGCGGGAGAGAATGGCAATGAGCAGTTCTTC. Translating it yields CASQEVAGENGNEQFF.

The V call is TRBV7-9, the J call TRBJ2-7; the match to TRBD2 covers 12 bases. CDR1 is SEHNR, CDR2 FQNEAQ, per germline (reference sequence). V lost 0 bases, J lost 6 bases, and 6 bases stayed unmatched. The CDR3 extends over 16 amino acids. This CDR3 is CASSLAASGRAGEQYF. The CDR3 nucleotides are TGTGCCAGCAGCTTAGCAGCTAGCGGGAGGGCGGGCGAGCAGTACTTC.